One sample yielded the 18 T cell receptor beta chains listed below, sequenced in a study of technical replicates of blood from a few donors. Sequencing was performed with immunoSEQ multiplex PCR; in TCRdb, only in-frame clones are kept and a portion is missing. The sample holds some 60,000 clones; roughly 89% are singletons and the top ten take about 5%. The sequenced material came from PBMCs. The receptors derive from a human donor in good health. Some clones in this sample may be carry-over from other donors' samples.

This chain links TRBV18 with TRBJ1-3, with D maybe TRBD1 (6 bases). Germline V gene sequence: CDR1 KGHSH, CDR2 LQKENI. V lost 5 bases, J lost 0 bases, and 11 bases lay in between. This CDR3 is built from 15 residues. The CDR3 DNA reads as TGTGCCAGCTCAGAACGAGGGGGCTCTGGAAACACCATATATTTT. Residues: CASSERGGSGNTIYF.

The chain joins TRBV9 to TRBJ1-3; D unclear. Germline V gene data show CDR1 as SGDLS and CDR2 as YYNGEE. V was pared by 0 bases and J by 0 bases, with 7 bases between. The CDR3 length is 15 residues. CDR3 protein: CASSVAPGSGNTIYF. CDR3 DNA sequence: TGTGCCAGCAGCGTAGCCCCAGGCTCTGGAAACACCATATATTTT. Filled out from reference TRBV9 and TRBJ1-3, the complete variable domain reads DSGVTQTPKHLITATGQRVTLRCSPRSGDLSVYWYQQSLDQGLQFLIQYYNGEERAKGNILERFSAQQFPDLHSELNLSSLELGDSALYFCASSVAPGSGNTIYFGEGSWLTVV.

The CDR3 sequence is CAWSVSPGQGAELYNSPLHF. The CDR3 coding sequence is TGTGCCTGGAGTGTATCCCCGGGACAGGGGGCAGAATTATATAATTCACCCCTCCACTTT. The chain carries TRBV30 and TRBJ1-6; 12 bases are shared with TRBD1. The trim removed 0 bases at V and 4 bases at J, leaving 13 bases unmatched. From germline, CDR1 is GTSNPN and CDR2 SVGIG (reference sequence). The CDR3 runs to 20 residues. Supplemented by reference TRBV30 and TRBJ1-6, the full variable domain reads SQTIHQWPATLVQPVGSPLSLECTVEGTSNPNLYWYRQAAGRGLQLLFYSVGIGQISSEVPQNLSASRPQDRQFILSSKKLLLSDSGFYLCAWSVSPGQGAELYNSPLHFGNGTRLTVT.

The genes are TRBV9 and TRBJ2-7; the D gene is possibly TRBD1 (5 bases). V gave up 4 bases and J gave up 1 base, with 12 bases separating them. CDR3 length: 14 residues. Germline V gene sequence: CDR1 SGDLS, CDR2 YYNGEE. The CDR3 sequence is CASSPTGSSYEQYF. Written as DNA, the CDR3 is TGTGCCAGCAGCCCTACAGGTAGTTCCTACGAGCAGTACTTC.

The J gene is TRBJ1-1, the V gene TRBV13; possibly TRBD1 for D (6 bases). The CDR3 spans 15 residues. V lost 3 bases, J lost 7 bases, and 18 bases lay in between. The germline V gene has CDR1 PRHDT and CDR2 FYEKMQ (reference sequence). The CDR3 DNA is TGTGCCAGCAGCTTGTCAGGGGAAGGTCTCCATGAAGCTTTCTTT. Translated, it gives CASSLSGEGLHEAFF. Variable domain in full (rest from reference TRBV13 and TRBJ1-1): AAGVIQSPRHLIKEKRETATLKCYPIPRHDTVYWYQQGPGQDPQFLISFYEKMQSDKGSIPDRFSAQQFSDYHSELNMSSLELGDSALYFCASSLSGEGLHEAFFGQGTRLTVV.

This clone was seen a single time. V and J are TRBV7-8 and TRBJ2-5; D possibly corresponds to TRBD2 (6 bases). CDR1 and CDR2 (germline): SGHVS, FQNEAQ. The V and J ends lost 5 bases and 3 bases respectively, with 16 bases between them. The CDR3 length is 15 residues. CDR3 protein: CASSPIADLKETQYF. In DNA form, the CDR3 reads TGTGCCAGCAGCCCTATAGCGGACCTTAAAGAGACCCAGTACTTC.

The rearrangement uses TRBV5-5 and TRBJ2-7; 7 nucleotides match TRBD1. V trimming: 3 bases; J trimming: 0 bases; junction bases outside the gene matches: 3. Germline V gene data show CDR1 as SGHKS and CDR2 as YYEKEE (reference sequence). The CDR3 loop spans 14 amino acids. The CDR3 DNA sequence: TGTGCCAGCAGCTCGGGACAGTACTCCTACGAGCAGTACTTC. This codes for CASSSGQYSYEQYF.

The V gene is TRBV4-1, the J gene TRBJ2-7; possible D gene TRBD2, 6 bases. Trimming stripped 3 bases from V and 6 bases from J, with 18 bases between. CDR3 size: 15 residues. Per germline, CDR1 MGHRA and CDR2 YSYEKL. This chain's CDR3 is CASSQNAGTPFEQYF. CDR3 DNA sequence: TGCGCCAGCAGCCAGAACGCCGGGACTCCCTTCGAGCAGTACTTC.

The rearrangement joins TRBV15 to TRBJ1-1; D perhaps matches TRBD1 (6 bases). Germline assignment: CDR1 LNHNV and CDR2 YYDKDF (reference sequence). There are 14 residues in the CDR3. V was trimmed by 6 bases and J by 10 bases, leaving 21 bases between them. The CDR3 protein is CATRDGGGRLGAFF. CDR3 nucleotide sequence: TGTGCCACCAGAGATGGGGGGGGCCGGTTGGGAGCTTTCTTT.

V gene TRBV2 combines with J gene TRBJ2-2; 8 nucleotides line up with TRBD2. The CDR3 loop spans 18 amino acids. The J segment lost 0 bases and the V segment lost 4 bases, leaving 10 bases of the junction unmatched. The V gene's germline CDR1 is SNHLY and CDR2 FYNNEI. The CDR3 DNA reads TGTGCCAGCAGTGTGTCCTCCGCGGGGGGCACGAACACCGGGGAGCTGTTTTTT. Translated, it gives CASSVSSAGGTNTGELFF.

The rearrangement links TRBV2 to TRBJ1-6; D is uncertain. V lost 4 bases and J lost 0, with 7 bases in between. Germline CDR1 reads SNHLY; CDR2 reads FYNNEI. The CDR3 is 15 residues long. In DNA form, the CDR3 reads TGTGCCAGCAGTGCCGGCGGCTCCTATAATTCACCCCTCCACTTT. Translating it yields CASSAGGSYNSPLHF.

The chain has TRBV5-1 and TRBJ2-7; D is possibly TRBD2 (7 bases). V lost 5 bases, J lost 0 bases, and 12 bases lay in between. CDR1 SGHRS and CDR2 YFSETQ come from the germline V gene. This CDR3 spans 14 amino acids. The CDR3 bases are TGCGCCAGCAGTGGGGGCGGGAGCTCCTACGAGCAGTACTTC. Encoded protein: CASSGGGSSYEQYF.

V is TRBV6-5 and J is TRBJ1-2, with 12 nucleotides matching TRBD1. The CDR3 loop spans 15 amino acids. The V gene's germline CDR1 is MNHEY and CDR2 SVGAGI. V lost 5 bases and J lost 7; bases outside the gene matches: 8. The CDR3 reads CASSTGQGARGGYTF. As DNA, the CDR3 is TGTGCCAGCAGTACGGGACAGGGGGCGCGGGGTGGCTACACCTTC.

The V call is TRBV18, the J call TRBJ1-3; D unclear. CDR1 is KGHSH and CDR2 is LQKENI in the germline V gene. V was pared by 2 bases and J by 0 bases, with 8 bases between. This CDR3 comprises 15 residues. The CDR3 DNA sequence: TGTGCCAGCTCACCAATCGGCGGCTCTGGAAACACCATATATTTT. This sequence encodes CASSPIGGSGNTIYF.

The chain carries TRBV6-1 and TRBJ2-7; TRBD1 matches at 9 bases. Germline-derived CDR1 and CDR2 are MNHNS and SASEGT. The CDR3 runs to 14 residues. The J segment lost 4 bases and the V segment lost 8 bases, leaving 9 bases of the junction unmatched. The CDR3 bases are TGTGCCAGCGTCGGGACAGGGAGAAGATACGAGCAGTACTTC. This sequence encodes CASVGTGRRYEQYF.

V gene TRBV4-2 combines with J gene TRBJ2-1; 12 bases are shared with TRBD1. The CDR3 totals 17 residues. From germline, CDR1 is LGHNA and CDR2 YNFKEQ. V dropped 1 base and J dropped 8; count of bases not matched to a gene: 9. CDR3 protein: CASSQGAPGQGADEQFF. The CDR3 DNA sequence: TGTGCCAGCAGCCAAGGGGCACCGGGACAGGGGGCGGATGAGCAGTTCTTC.

The chain combines TRBV9 with TRBJ2-2, with 7 bases lining up with TRBD1. The ends lost 2 bases at V and 6 bases at J; junction bases unmatched: 7. The length of the CDR3 is 15 residues. Germline values: CDR1 SGDLS, CDR2 YYNGEE. Written as DNA, the CDR3 is TGTGCCAGCAGCGTGGAGGACAGGTTGGCCGGGGAGCTGTTTTTT. Amino acid sequence: CASSVEDRLAGELFF.

The chain is built from TRBV15 and TRBJ2-7, with a weak D call TRBD1 (5 bases). V shed 0 bases and J shed 5 bases, with 14 bases lying between them. CDR1 LNHNV and CDR2 YYDKDF come from the germline V gene (reference sequence). The CDR3 is made up of 15 amino acids. The CDR3 sequence: CATSRDAGLVNEQYF. DNA for the CDR3: TGTGCCACCAGCAGAGATGCAGGGTTGGTGAACGAGCAGTACTTC.